These 26 T cell receptor beta chains were sequenced from one sample in a study of cytomegalovirus exposure and HLA in healthy donors. The PCR made use of 60 Vbeta and 13 Jbeta primers. Assay: immunoSEQ multiplex PCR; the TCRdb copy retains only in-frame clones and omits some. The sample lists some 200,000 clones, 79% seen once, with less than 2% in the top ten. Material for sequencing was PBMCs. These receptors originate from a man aged 45-65 years in good health and CMV-seronegative.

The chain's CDR3 is CASSTKDRAFDQPQHF. The DNA of the CDR3 is TGTGCCAGCAGTACCAAGGACAGGGCGTTCGATCAGCCCCAGCATTTT. This sequence joins TRBV27 and TRBJ1-5; TRBD1 agrees at 8 bases. Trimming took 5 bases from V and 5 from J; bases not matched to a gene: 11. This CDR3 is 16 amino acids long. CDR1 and CDR2 from the germline V gene are MNHEY and SMNVEV (reference sequence).

The chain uses TRBV28 and TRBJ2-5, with TRBD2 matching over 8 bases. V lost 3 bases to trimming and J lost 0 bases; unmatched junction nucleotides: 9. CDR3 size: 17 residues. CDR1 and CDR2 from the germline V gene are MDHEN and SYDVKM. The CDR3 bases are TGTGCCAGCAGTTTGCCCTCGGGGGGGGAGTACCAAGAGACCCAGTACTTC. It is translated as CASSLPSGGEYQETQYF.

The chain uses TRBV7-9 and TRBJ1-2, with 8 bases lining up with TRBD1. Germline lookup yields CDR1 SEHNR and CDR2 FQNEAQ (reference sequence). V lost 8 bases and J lost 5; bases outside the gene matches: 13. The CDR3 length is 15 residues. CDR3 protein: CASRLERQGFYGYTF. For the CDR3, the DNA is TGTGCCAGCCGACTAGAGAGACAGGGGTTTTATGGCTACACCTTC.

The V call is TRBV6-5, the J call TRBJ1-2; TRBD1 aligns across 8 bases. Trimming took 6 bases from V and 12 from J; bases not matched to a gene: 9. The CDR3 covers 12 residues. Per the germline V gene, CDR1 is MNHEY and CDR2 is SVGAGI. The CDR3 loop reads CASRGQVGSDTF. CDR3 in DNA: TGTGCCAGCAGGGGACAGGTGGGTTCGGACACCTTC.

The chain is built from TRBV30 and TRBJ2-7; 8 bases match TRBD1. The germline gives CDR1 GTSNPN, CDR2 SVGIG (reference sequence). Trimming removed 4 bases from V and 0 bases from J; junction bases left unmatched: 2. This CDR3 has 13 residues. CDR3 sequence: CAWIGQGSYEQYF. The CDR3 coding sequence is TGTGCCTGGATCGGACAGGGCTCCTACGAGCAGTACTTC.

This clone was recorded once. The chain links TRBV4-1 to TRBJ2-5; possibly TRBD2 for D (6 bases). Gene TRBJ2-7 matches the end of the DNA better, so the J call may be wrong. This CDR3 is built from 13 residues. CDR1 and CDR2 from the germline V gene are MGHRA and YSYEKL. CDR3 loop: CASSPTSSYEQYF. The CDR3 DNA follows: TGCGCCAGCAGCCCGACTAGCTCCTACGAGCAGTACTTC.

The rearrangement links TRBV14 to TRBJ2-2, with 8 positions matching TRBD1. The germline CDR1 and CDR2 sequences are SGHDN and FVKESK. The J segment lost 0 bases and the V segment lost 6 bases, leaving 3 bases of the junction unmatched. The CDR3 spans 15 residues. CDR3 bases: TGTGCCAGCAGACCACAGGGGGCGAACACCGGGGAGCTGTTTTTT. Its translation is CASRPQGANTGELFF.

This clone was counted only a few times. CDR3 DNA sequence: TGTGCCAGCAGGGGCAACGACGAAGCTTTCTTT. Translation gives CASRGNDEAFF. The genes are TRBV2 and TRBJ1-1, with D unresolved. The CDR3 has 11 residues. Germline-derived CDR1 and CDR2 are SNHLY and FYNNEI. V lost 6 bases to trimming and J lost 8 bases, with 10 bases between them.

This clone was counted a few times. V gene TRBV27 combines with J gene TRBJ1-6; TRBD1 agrees at 9 bases. Trimming at V came to 8 bases and at J to 8 bases, leaving 4 bases not matched to a gene. The CDR3 runs to 13 residues. CDR1 is MNHEY and CDR2 is SMNVEV in the germline V gene (reference sequence). The CDR3 coding sequence is TGTGCCAGCCGGGACAGGGTTGATTCACCCCTCCACTTT. This encodes CASRDRVDSPLHF.

V gene TRBV5-1 combines with J gene TRBJ2-4, with 7 bases identical to TRBD2. Germline V gene data show CDR1 as SGHRS and CDR2 as YFSETQ. The ends lost 3 bases at V and 0 bases at J; junction bases unmatched: 12. The CDR3 is made up of 18 amino acids. DNA for the CDR3: TGCGCCAGCAGCTCCATTGGGGCTAGCGGTCTAGCCAAAAACATTCAGTACTTC. It yields the protein CASSSIGASGLAKNIQYF.

The rearrangement uses TRBV19 and TRBJ2-3; 7 bases are shared with TRBD2. The germline V gene encodes CDR1 LNHDA and CDR2 SQIVND (reference sequence). This CDR3 is built from 15 residues. With 6 bases clipped from V and 4 bases from J, the junction kept 10 bases outside the gene matches. The CDR3 spells CASRPERTSPDTQYF. CDR3 sequence (DNA): TGTGCCAGTAGACCTGAGAGGACTAGTCCAGATACGCAGTATTTT. The whole variable domain, filled in from reference TRBV19 and TRBJ2-3, reads DGGITQSPKYLFRKEGQNVTLSCEQNLNHDAMYWYRQDPGQGLRLIYYSQIVNDFQKGDIAEGYSVSREKKESFPLTVTSAQKNPTAFYLCASRPERTSPDTQYFGPGTRLTVL.

This rearrangement joins TRBV7-6 to TRBJ2-3; 13 bases line up with TRBD2. With V trimmed by 4 bases and J by 6 bases, 4 bases remained unmatched. There are 15 residues in the CDR3. Per the germline V gene, CDR1 is SGHVS and CDR2 is FNYEAQ. The CDR3 protein is CASSYRTSGSDTQYF. The CDR3 DNA reads TGTGCCAGCAGCTACAGGACTAGCGGGAGTGATACGCAGTATTTT.

V and J are TRBV27 and TRBJ2-1, with TRBD1 as a possible D gene (6 bases). The CDR3 is 16 amino acids. Germline lookup yields CDR1 MNHEY and CDR2 SMNVEV (reference sequence). V gave up 5 bases and J gave up 5 bases, with 19 bases separating them. DNA of the CDR3: TGTGCCAGCAGTCCACGTCCTTCCGGGACAAACAATGAGCAGTTCTTC. Residues: CASSPRPSGTNNEQFF.

The J gene is TRBJ2-3, the V gene TRBV29-1, with 11 bases identical to TRBD2. J lost 2 bases, V lost 6 bases, and 7 bases had no gene match. The CDR3 contains 15 residues. Looked up from germline, CDR1 is SQVTM and CDR2 is ANQGSEA. Here the CDR3 reads CSVTLAGGYTDTQYF. The CDR3 bases are TGCAGCGTCACTCTAGCGGGAGGTTACACAGATACGCAGTATTTT.

In its sample, this clone was seen a few times. This sequence joins TRBV7-9 and TRBJ1-4; TRBD1 matches 11 bases. The CDR3 has 19 residues. Looked up from germline, CDR1 is SEHNR and CDR2 is FQNEAQ (reference sequence). J lost 7 bases, V lost 5 bases, and 18 bases had no gene match. The CDR3 DNA reads TGTGCCAGCAGCCTTGGTCTAGGACAGGGGGCGCTTCTCGGTGAAAAACTGTTTTTT. It specifies CASSLGLGQGALLGEKLFF.

This sequence joins TRBV10-1 and TRBJ2-1, with D unclear. The ends were cut back, 2 bases at V and 6 bases at J, with 14 bases in the middle. The CDR3 is 15 amino acids. The germline V gene has CDR1 WNHNN and CDR2 SYGVQD (reference sequence). The CDR3: CASSEGTLVPNEQFF. CDR3 coding DNA: TGCGCCAGCAGTGAGGGTACTCTAGTACCCAATGAGCAGTTCTTC.

This clone was seen a handful of times. The chain combines TRBV7-8 with TRBJ1-6, with 8 bases that match TRBD1. The J segment lost 9 bases and the V segment lost 6 bases, leaving 7 bases of the junction unmatched. Looked up from germline, CDR1 is SGHVS and CDR2 is FQNEAQ. The CDR3 covers 14 residues. The CDR3: CASSRGQGGSPLHF. The CDR3 region has the DNA TGTGCCAGCAGTAGAGGACAGGGCGGTTCACCCCTCCACTTT.

This chain links TRBV9 with TRBJ2-3; D remains ambiguous. Per germline, CDR1 SGDLS and CDR2 YYNGEE. The CDR3 runs 12 residues. The ends were cut back, 0 bases at V and 6 bases at J, with 5 bases in the middle. The CDR3 is CASSVATDTQYF. The CDR3 DNA reads as TGTGCCAGCAGCGTAGCTACGGATACGCAGTATTTT. The full variable domain, in which reference TRBV9 and TRBJ2-3 provide the parts outside the CDR3, is DSGVTQTPKHLITATGQRVTLRCSPRSGDLSVYWYQQSLDQGLQFLIQYYNGEERAKGNILERFSAQQFPDLHSELNLSSLELGDSALYFCASSVATDTQYFGPGTRLTVL.

This clone has a single count. The CDR3 DNA sequence: TGCGCCAGCAGCCGGGGACTAGCGGGATCTTCTAGCACAGATACGCAGTATTTT. It encodes CASSRGLAGSSSTDTQYF. The chain recombines TRBV10-1 with TRBJ2-3; the match to TRBD2 covers 13 bases. In germline, CDR1 is WNHNN, CDR2 SYGVQD (reference sequence). The CDR3 runs 18 residues. Unmatched junction bases numbered 9, after V lost 6 bases and J lost 0 bases.

The rearrangement links TRBV11-2 to TRBJ2-7; the D is unclear. The V end was cut by 5 bases, the J end by 3 bases, with 5 bases between. CDR3 size: 11 residues. Germline V gene lookup returns CDR1 SGHAT and CDR2 FQNNGV. The CDR3 sequence: CASSTGYEQYF. The CDR3 coding sequence is TGTGCCAGCAGCACGGGCTACGAGCAGTACTTC.

This clone was detected a few times. The genes are TRBV4-2 and TRBJ2-3; 13 positions match TRBD2. Germline assignment: CDR1 LGHNA and CDR2 YNFKEQ. The V and J ends lost 4 bases and 5 bases, in that order; junction bases with no gene match: 3. The CDR3 covers 15 residues. CDR3 sequence reads: CASSLGLAGEDTQYF. The CDR3 DNA sequence: TGTGCCAGCAGCCTCGGACTAGCGGGAGAAGATACGCAGTATTTT.

This clone was detected once. The rearrangement uses TRBV6-5 and TRBJ1-1; no clear D gene. Trimming took off 3 bases at V and 1 base at J, with 9 bases between the two ends. This CDR3 contains 14 residues. Germline loops: CDR1 MNHEY, CDR2 SVGAGI. The CDR3 nucleotides read TGTGCCAGCAGTTATGCCGCGGAGAACACTGAAGCTTTCTTT. Amino acids: CASSYAAENTEAFF.

The chain joins TRBV28 to TRBJ1-5; maybe TRBD1 (6 bases). V was shortened by 5 bases and J by 0 bases, with 14 bases between the two germline ends. From germline, CDR1 is MDHEN and CDR2 SYDVKM. The CDR3 runs to 16 residues. The CDR3 reads CASSITQGYSNQPQHF. The CDR3 nucleotides read TGTGCCAGCAGTATTACACAGGGTTATAGCAATCAGCCCCAGCATTTT.

V and J are TRBV27 and TRBJ2-7; D is undetermined. There are 16 residues in the CDR3. Trimming pared 2 bases from V and 6 bases from J, leaving 20 bases between. Germline V gene data show CDR1 as MNHEY and CDR2 as SMNVEV (reference sequence). The chain's CDR3 is CASSLGFSTLTREQYF. CDR3 sequence (DNA): TGTGCCAGCAGTTTAGGTTTTTCGACTCTGACCCGCGAGCAGTACTTC.

Written as DNA, the CDR3 is TGTGCCAGTAGTATTCTGTGGGCAGGCGCCCTCCCAGGAGAGACCCAGTACTTC. It specifies CASSILWAGALPGETQYF. The chain combines TRBV19 with TRBJ2-5; D remains unclear. The CDR3 is 18 amino acids. Germline V gene lookup returns CDR1 LNHDA and CDR2 SQIVND (reference sequence). The V end was cut by 3 bases, the J end by 4 bases, with 24 bases between. The whole variable domain, remainder taken from reference TRBV19 and TRBJ2-5, is DGGITQSPKYLFRKEGQNVTLSCEQNLNHDAMYWYRQDPGQGLRLIYYSQIVNDFQKGDIAEGYSVSREKKESFPLTVTSAQKNPTAFYLCASSILWAGALPGETQYFGPGTRLLVL.

This chain joins TRBV9 and TRBJ2-1; 9 nucleotides match TRBD2. The CDR3 is made up of 15 amino acids. From germline, CDR1 is SGDLS and CDR2 YYNGEE. V lost 4 bases and J lost 6; bases outside the gene matches: 8. The CDR3 DNA sequence: TGTGCCAGCAGCTTTCGTCGCGGGAGGGCCAATGAGCAGTTCTTC. This codes for CASSFRRGRANEQFF.